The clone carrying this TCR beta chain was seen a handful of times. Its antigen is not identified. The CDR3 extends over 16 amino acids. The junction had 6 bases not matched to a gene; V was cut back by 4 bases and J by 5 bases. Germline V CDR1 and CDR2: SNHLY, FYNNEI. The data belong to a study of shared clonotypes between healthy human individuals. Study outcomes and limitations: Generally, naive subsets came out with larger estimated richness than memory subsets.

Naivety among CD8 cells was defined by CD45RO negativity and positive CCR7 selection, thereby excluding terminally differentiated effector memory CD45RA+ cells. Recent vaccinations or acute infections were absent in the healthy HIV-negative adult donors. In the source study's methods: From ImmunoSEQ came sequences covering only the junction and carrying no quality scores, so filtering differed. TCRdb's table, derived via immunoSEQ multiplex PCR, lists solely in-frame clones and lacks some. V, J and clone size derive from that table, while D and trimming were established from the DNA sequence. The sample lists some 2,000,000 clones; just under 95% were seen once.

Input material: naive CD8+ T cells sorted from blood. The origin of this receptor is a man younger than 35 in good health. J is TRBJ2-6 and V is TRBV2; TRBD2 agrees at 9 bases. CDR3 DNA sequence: TGTGCCAGCAGTGTTTCTAGCGGGAATAGGGCCAACGTCCTGACTTTC. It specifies CASSVSSGNRANVLTF.